Following are 2 T cell receptor beta chains from one sample sequenced in a study of blood T cell repertoires in COVID-19 (dated by TCRdb to the early 2020s). The library was prepared using the immunoSEQ multiplex PCR assay. TCRdb limited this immuneACCESS table to in-frame rearrangements with V and J called. A share of clones is missing; checked studies link under half to unresolved V genes, and the rest is unexplained. This sample gives 150,000 to 200,000 clones in total; approximately 80% of them show up just once. Jointly, the top ten make up 15% to 20% of the sample. Sample: PBMCs or T cells enriched from blood (not recorded which). The receptors derive from a woman aged 45-65 years who had recovered from COVID-19.

V gene TRBV24-1 combines with J gene TRBJ1-2; D is unresolved. This CDR3 spans 13 amino acids. Germline CDR1 is KGHDR and CDR2 is SFDVKD. Trimming took off 6 bases at V and 1 base at J, with 8 bases between the two ends. DNA of the CDR3: TGTGCCACCAGTTCGGAGATTAACTATGGCTACACCTTC. This translates into CATSSEINYGYTF.

A few counts support this clone. This chain links TRBV28 with TRBJ2-5; D uncertain. Trimming took 4 bases from V and 1 from J, leaving 4 bases between them. Germline V lookup: CDR1 MDHEN, CDR2 SYDVKM. The CDR3 is 12 residues long. CDR3 DNA: TGTGCCAGCAGTTCATCCCAAGAGACCCAGTACTTC. As protein: CASSSSQETQYF.